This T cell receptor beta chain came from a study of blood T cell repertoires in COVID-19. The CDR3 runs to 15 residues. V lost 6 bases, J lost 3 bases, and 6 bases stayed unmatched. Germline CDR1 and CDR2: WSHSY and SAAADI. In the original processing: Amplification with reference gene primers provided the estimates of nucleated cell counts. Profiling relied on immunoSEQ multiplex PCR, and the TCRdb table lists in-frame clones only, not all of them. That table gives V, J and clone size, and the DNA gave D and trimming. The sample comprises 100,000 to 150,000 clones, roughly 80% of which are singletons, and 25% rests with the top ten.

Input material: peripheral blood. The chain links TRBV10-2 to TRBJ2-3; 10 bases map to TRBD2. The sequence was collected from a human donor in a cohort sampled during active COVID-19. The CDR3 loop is CASRGLAGVTDTQYF. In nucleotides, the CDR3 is TGCGCCAGCAGAGGGCTAGCGGGGGTTACAGATACGCAGTATTTT.